These T cell receptor beta chains were read from a single sample in a study of control samples from healthy donors and cancer patients. Data came from immunoSEQ multiplex PCR; TCRdb stores just in-frame clones and leaves some out. There are some 140,000 clones in the sample; roughly 91% occur only once, and just over 7.5% lies in the top ten. Sequencing input: PBMCs. The receptor set was obtained from a man aged 45-65 years with head and neck cancer. Each CDR3 is given with its conserved first and last residue. The D gene is left open where the match is weak. Not all rows give a size; the values are once, few, many and, for expanded clones, a class.

j_gene	d_gene	v_gene	abundance	len	CDR3aa	CDR3nt
TRBJ1-2	NA	TRBV29-1	NA	12	CSVTLLGGGYTF	TGCAGCGTCACTCTCTTAGGGGGTGGCTACACCTTC
TRBJ2-5	NA	TRBV7-2	NA	15	CASSLAGGGQETQYF	TGTGCCAGCAGCTTAGCGGGGGGCGGTCAAGAGACCCAGTACTTC
TRBJ2-3	NA	TRBV6-6	NA	14	CASSLTDGGDTQYF	TGTGCCAGCAGTCTTACGGATGGGGGGGATACGCAGTATTTT
TRBJ2-3	TRBD2	TRBV2	NA	16	CASSEWAGGSTDTQYF	TGTGCCAGCAGTGAATGGGCGGGAGGGAGCACAGATACGCAGTATTTT
TRBJ2-7	NA	TRBV20-1	NA	11	CSAQTSYEQYF	TGCAGTGCCCAGACTAGTTACGAGCAGTACTTC
TRBJ2-1	TRBD1	TRBV6-6	NA	16	CASSRRGQRTYNEQFF	TGTGCCAGCAGCCGAAGGGGACAGAGAACCTACAATGAGCAGTTCTTC
TRBJ1-1	NA	TRBV7-9	few	14	CASSLGLEQAQAFF	TGTGCCAGCAGCTTAGGACTGGAACAGGCCCAAGCTTTCTTT
TRBJ2-3	TRBD1	TRBV5-4	once	16	CASSLRQGTITDTQYF	TGTGCCAGCAGCCTCAGACAGGGAACCATCACAGATACGCAGTATTTT
TRBJ2-3	TRBD2	TRBV4-1	NA	15	CASSPPAGGTDTQYF	TGCGCCAGCAGCCCCCCAGCGGGAGGCACAGATACGCAGTATTTT
TRBJ2-1	NA	TRBV5-4	NA	15	CASSLVGGSYNEQFF	TGTGCCAGCAGCTTGGTGGGGGGAAGTTACAATGAGCAGTTCTTC
TRBJ1-2	NA	TRBV7-9	NA	15	CASSLESSSVYGYTF	TGTGCCAGCAGCTTGGAATCAAGCAGCGTCTATGGCTACACCTTC
TRBJ1-2	NA	TRBV23-1	NA	14	CASSQSAGVDGYTF	TGCGCCAGCAGTCAATCGGCGGGGGTGGATGGCTACACCTTC
TRBJ1-5	NA	TRBV19	NA	16	CASSYSSGQGHRPQHF	TGTGCCAGTAGTTACTCGAGCGGGCAGGGGCATCGGCCCCAGCATTTT
TRBJ2-7	TRBD2	TRBV28	NA	15	CASSTPLAGDDEQYF	TGTGCCAGCAGTACCCCTCTAGCGGGAGACGACGAGCAGTACTTC
TRBJ1-3	NA	TRBV9	NA	15	CASRSGTSSGNTIYF	TGTGCCAGCAGATCGGGCACAAGCTCTGGAAACACCATATATTTT
TRBJ2-1	NA	TRBV27	NA	14	CASSFQSSYNEQFF	TGTGCCAGCAGTTTTCAAAGCTCCTACAATGAGCAGTTCTTC
TRBJ1-2	NA	TRBV5-1	NA	16	CASSSHITPGVYGYTF	TGCGCCAGCAGCTCCCACATAACTCCGGGGGTATATGGCTACACCTTC
TRBJ2-1	NA	TRBV5-1	NA	17	CASSPDGNGIEVNEQFF	TGCGCCAGCAGCCCAGATGGTAACGGGATAGAAGTGAATGAGCAGTTCTTC
TRBJ1-1	TRBD1	TRBV6-5	NA	15	CASSPWKGAITEAFF	TGTGCCAGCAGCCCCTGGAAGGGGGCCATCACTGAAGCTTTCTTT
TRBJ2-3	NA	TRBV28	NA	12	CASSVSTDTQYF	TGTGCCAGCAGTGTAAGCACAGATACGCAGTATTTT
TRBJ2-3	NA	TRBV21-1	NA	19	CASSKAQTGTGKRTDTQYF	TGTGCCAGCAGCAAAGCGCAAACCGGGACAGGGAAACGCACAGATACGCAGTATTTT
TRBJ2-5	NA	TRBV5-1	NA	14	CASSFYETTETQYF	TGCGCCAGCAGCTTTTACGAGACCACAGAGACCCAGTACTTC
TRBJ2-5	NA	TRBV7-9	NA	15	CASSRMGRTEETQYF	TGTGCCAGCAGCCGCATGGGTCGTACGGAAGAGACCCAGTACTTC
TRBJ2-5	TRBD2	TRBV12-3/TRBV12-4	once	13	CASSRLAEETQYF	TGTGCCAGCAGTCGACTAGCGGAAGAGACCCAGTACTTC
TRBJ2-5	TRBD1	TRBV11-3	NA	15	CASSSNRDREETQYF	TGTGCCAGCAGCTCCAACCGGGACAGGGAAGAGACCCAGTACTTC
TRBJ1-6	NA	TRBV28	NA	14	CASSAADYNSPLHF	TGTGCCAGCAGTGCTGCAGATTATAATTCACCCCTCCACTTT
TRBJ2-1	NA	TRBV27	NA	12	CASSSRGGEQFF	TGTGCCAGCAGTTCCCGAGGGGGAGAGCAGTTCTTC
TRBJ2-3	NA	TRBV6-5	NA	15	CASSPEPASTDTQYF	TGTGCCAGCAGCCCCGAGCCCGCCAGCACAGATACGCAGTATTTT
TRBJ1-1	TRBD1	TRBV5-1	NA	15	CASSFETGFYTEAFF	TGCGCCAGCAGCTTTGAGACAGGGTTTTACACTGAAGCTTTCTTT